The 24 T cell receptor beta chains below were found in one sample sequenced in a study of blood T cell repertoires in COVID-19. The assay was immunoSEQ multiplex PCR, and TCRdb's table has in-frame clones only and misses some. The data contain around 700,000 clones, 85% to 90% of them singletons. Sequencing input: peripheral blood. Receptors originate from a woman between 18 and 29 years old with acute or convalescent COVID-19.

V gene TRBV9 combines with J gene TRBJ1-1; D uncertain. Per the germline V gene, CDR1 is SGDLS and CDR2 is YYNGEE. The V and J ends lost 2 bases and 0 bases respectively, with 5 bases between them. The CDR3 covers 13 residues. The CDR3 DNA is TGTGCCAGCAGCGTTGCAGTGAACACTGAAGCTTTCTTT. This encodes CASSVAVNTEAFF. The full variable domain, with the rest looked up from reference TRBV9 and TRBJ1-1, is DSGVTQTPKHLITATGQRVTLRCSPRSGDLSVYWYQQSLDQGLQFLIQYYNGEERAKGNILERFSAQQFPDLHSELNLSSLELGDSALYFCASSVAVNTEAFFGQGTRLTVV.

The chain uses TRBV6-4 and TRBJ2-1; 9 bases agree with TRBD2. V was clipped by 0 bases and J by 6 bases; unmatched bases: 6. CDR3 length: 16 residues. Germline values: CDR1 MRHNA, CDR2 SNTAGT. The CDR3 here is CASSDSSGLASNEQFF. The CDR3 bases are TGTGCCAGCAGTGACTCGTCGGGACTAGCCTCCAATGAGCAGTTCTTC.

The V call is TRBV28, the J call TRBJ2-3, with 12 bases matching TRBD2. This CDR3 contains 16 residues. CDR1 is MDHEN and CDR2 is SYDVKM in the germline V gene. Trimming took 2 bases from V and 2 from J; bases not matched to a gene: 2. This CDR3 reads CASSLGLAGITDTQYF. The CDR3 DNA sequence: TGTGCCAGCAGTTTAGGACTAGCGGGGATCACAGATACGCAGTATTTT.

The V and J genes are TRBV7-2 and TRBJ2-7; possibly TRBD2 for D (5 bases). Trimming pared 5 bases from V and 6 bases from J, leaving 11 bases between. The length of the CDR3 is 12 residues. CDR1 and CDR2 from the germline V gene are SGHTA and FQGNSA. The CDR3 DNA is TGTGCCAGCAGCCCAGGACTTGGCGAGCAGTACTTC. Protein: CASSPGLGEQYF. The full variable domain, completed using reference TRBV7-2 and TRBJ2-7, is GAGVSQSPSNKVTEKGKDVELRCDPISGHTALYWYRQSLGQGLEFLIYFQGNSAPDKSGLPSDRFSAERTGGSVSTLTIQRTQQEDSAVYLCASSPGLGEQYFGPGTRLTVT.

This chain links TRBV28 with TRBJ2-7; D may be TRBD2 (5 bases). Germline loops: CDR1 MDHEN, CDR2 SYDVKM. The CDR3 sequence is 13 residues long. The germline V and J ends were trimmed by 5 bases and 6 bases, with 14 bases remaining between them. This CDR3 is CASSLGEGLEQYF. DNA for the CDR3: TGTGCCAGCAGTCTAGGAGAGGGTCTCGAGCAGTACTTC.

V usage is TRBV18 and J usage is TRBJ1-2; D unresolved. V shed 2 bases and J shed 2 bases, with 12 bases lying between them. There are 15 residues in the CDR3. Germline CDR1 reads KGHSH; CDR2 reads LQKENI. The CDR3 bases are TGTGCCAGCTCACCATCTACCGGGGTCAACTATGGCTACACCTTC. Protein: CASSPSTGVNYGYTF.

The rearrangement links TRBV5-6 to TRBJ1-2; no clear D gene. This CDR3 is 13 amino acids long. Between the trimmed V and J ends, which lost 5 bases and 7 bases, there was a span of 15 bases. The germline CDR1 and CDR2 sequences are SGHDT and YYEEEE. CDR3 sequence: CASRRGGFTGYTF. Written as DNA, the CDR3 is TGTGCCAGCAGGCGGGGAGGATTTACTGGCTACACCTTC.

V is TRBV6-5 and J is TRBJ1-6; weak D call: TRBD1 (6 bases). This CDR3 is built from 14 residues. V shed 6 bases and J shed 7 bases, with 13 bases lying between them. Germline assignment: CDR1 MNHEY and CDR2 SVGAGI. The CDR3 region is CASRPRTDNSPLHF. The CDR3 region has the DNA TGTGCCAGCAGGCCTCGGACAGACAATTCACCCCTCCACTTT.

V is TRBV9 and J is TRBJ1-2, with a possible D match to TRBD1 (6 bases). Trimming cost V 5 bases and J 4 bases, with 27 bases left between them. This CDR3 spans 18 amino acids. Germline V lookup: CDR1 SGDLS, CDR2 YYNGEE. The CDR3 sequence is CASSGVYREGWTSYGYTF. The CDR3 DNA sequence: TGTGCCAGCAGTGGAGTATACAGGGAGGGGTGGACATCCTATGGCTACACCTTC.

The chain employs TRBV5-1 and TRBJ2-2, with 10 bases fitting TRBD2. CDR3 size: 16 residues. With V trimmed by 4 bases and J by 1 base, 4 bases remained unmatched. Germline CDR1 is SGHRS and CDR2 is YFSETQ. The CDR3 loop reads CASSTRLAGNTGELFF. CDR3 DNA: TGCGCCAGCAGCACCCGACTAGCGGGGAACACCGGGGAGCTGTTTTTT.

Ten or more counts support this clone. The chain carries TRBV6-1 and TRBJ1-2; the D is unclear. V shed 1 base and J shed 3 bases, with 6 bases lying between them. This CDR3 has 13 residues. Germline V gene lookup returns CDR1 MNHNS and CDR2 SASEGT. The CDR3 here is CASSEVEHYGYTF. The CDR3 bases are TGTGCCAGCAGTGAAGTAGAACACTATGGCTACACCTTC.

This clone showed up just a few times. The chain links TRBV21-1 to TRBJ2-7; TRBD1 is the table's D call, not checked against the DNA. TRBV21-1 is recorded as a pseudogene. The CDR3 covers 14 residues. CDR3 region: CASSTLQGYYEQYF. CDR3 bases: TGTGCCAGCAGCACTCTACAGGGCTACTACGAGCAGTACTTC.

This rearrangement joins TRBV10-1 to TRBJ1-6; the match to TRBD1 covers 7 bases. The germline V gene encodes CDR1 WNHNN and CDR2 SYGVQD (reference sequence). The CDR3 totals 18 residues. Losses at the gene ends were 4 bases for V and 10 bases for J; bases not matched to a gene: 19. In DNA, the CDR3 is TGCGCCAGCAGTGGTGCGGGCAGGGGGGCCAGAAGGGGGTCACCCCTCCACTTT. As protein: CASSGAGRGARRGSPLHF.

The CDR3 protein is CASSLAGRSYNSPLHF. For the CDR3, the DNA is TGTGCCAGCAGCTTGGCAGGCCGCTCCTATAATTCACCCCTCCACTTT. The chain couples TRBV11-2 to TRBJ1-6, with D hard to call. The CDR3 has 16 amino acids. Germline CDR1 SGHAT, CDR2 FQNNGV. V was shortened by 3 bases and J by 0 bases, with 9 bases between the two germline ends.

V usage is TRBV5-4 and J usage is TRBJ1-1; unclear D gene. Trimming cost V 4 bases and J 1 base, with 8 bases left between them. CDR3 length: 13 residues. Germline CDR1 SGHNT, CDR2 YYREEE (reference sequence). CDR3 amino acids: CASSLEGNTEAFF. In DNA, the CDR3 is TGTGCCAGCAGCCTTGAGGGGAACACTGAAGCTTTCTTT.

This chain links TRBV5-6 with TRBJ2-3; maybe TRBD1 (5 bases). Deletions cut 2 bases from V and 3 bases from J, with 13 bases between. Per the germline V gene, CDR1 is SGHDT and CDR2 is YYEEEE. The CDR3 is 15 residues long. The CDR3 sequence: CASSFEGDQTDTQYF. For the CDR3, the DNA is TGTGCCAGCAGCTTTGAAGGGGATCAGACAGATACGCAGTATTTT.

The chain is built from TRBV7-9 and TRBJ1-1, with D perhaps matching TRBD1 (6 bases). V lost 2 bases and J 1 base, leaving 17 bases between the germline ends. This CDR3 is 17 amino acids long. The V gene's germline CDR1 is SEHNR and CDR2 FQNEAQ (reference sequence). The CDR3 loop reads CASSLNLLGTPNTEAFF. In nucleotides, the CDR3 is TGTGCCAGCAGCTTAAATCTTTTAGGGACACCGAACACTGAAGCTTTCTTT.

The CDR3 loop is CASSWWGSNFGANVLTF. CDR3 in DNA: TGTGCCAGCAGTTGGTGGGGCTCGAACTTCGGGGCCAACGTCCTGACTTTC. The V gene is TRBV5-6, the J gene TRBJ2-6; the D gene is possibly TRBD1 (5 bases). The CDR3 spans 17 residues. V dropped 5 bases and J dropped 4 bases, with 19 bases sitting between them. CDR1 and CDR2 from the germline V gene are SGHDT and YYEEEE.

V and J are TRBV6-5 and TRBJ2-7; no firm D call. Germline V gene sequence: CDR1 MNHEY, CDR2 SVGAGI. Deletions cut 6 bases from V and 6 bases from J, with 9 bases between. The CDR3 length is 11 residues. This CDR3 is CASRAVGEQYF. The CDR3 nucleotides are TGTGCCAGCAGGGCAGTTGGCGAGCAGTACTTC.

V and J are TRBV6-1 and TRBJ1-1; D gene unclear. The V gene's germline CDR1 is MNHNS and CDR2 SASEGT. With 2 bases removed from V and 1 base from J, the gap between germline ends came to 11 bases. The CDR3 is made up of 15 amino acids. DNA of the CDR3: TGTGCCAGCAGTGAACTTAGCGGCAGGAACACTGAAGCTTTCTTT. Its protein product is CASSELSGRNTEAFF.

This chain connects TRBV11-2 to TRBJ1-3, with D unclear. The CDR3 is 12 amino acids. V lost 10 bases and J lost 0, with 7 bases in between. Per germline, CDR1 SGHAT and CDR2 FQNNGV. CDR3 residues: CATGDSGNTIYF. DNA for the CDR3: TGTGCCACCGGGGACTCTGGAAACACCATATATTTT.

The table lists this clone with a count of one. J is TRBJ2-7 and V is TRBV24-1; D not certain. The germline V gene encodes CDR1 KGHDR and CDR2 SFDVKD. The length of the CDR3 is 15 residues. The V end was cut by 5 bases, the J end by 3 bases, with 16 bases between. DNA for the CDR3: TGTGCCACCAGTGCTGGCGCGGCCGCGAGCTACGAGCAGTACTTC. It specifies CATSAGAAASYEQYF.

On this clone itself: Different DNA sequences within this sample yield the same CDR3. V usage is TRBV12-3 or TRBV12-4 and J usage is TRBJ1-1; D ambiguous. V shed 1 base and J shed 2 bases, with 5 bases lying between them. This CDR3 has 13 amino acids. The CDR3 bases are TGTGCCAGCAGTTTAGGGCCAAACACTGAAGCTTTCTTT. Amino acid sequence: CASSLGPNTEAFF.

The chain couples TRBV18 to TRBJ1-2, with D perhaps matching TRBD1 (6 bases). Trimming took off 3 bases at V and 8 bases at J, with 16 bases between the two ends. This CDR3 spans 14 amino acids. Germline CDR1 KGHSH, CDR2 LQKENI. CDR3 region: CASSPAPTGSGYTF. The CDR3 coding sequence is TGTGCCAGCTCACCCGCTCCAACAGGGAGCGGCTACACCTTC.